This T cell receptor beta chain emerged from a study of beta chain features in type 1 diabetes. The CDR3 contains 18 residues. Trimming stripped 0 bases from V and 1 base from J, with 20 bases between. Looked up from germline, CDR1 is SGHRS and CDR2 is YFSETQ. Worth noting for this clone: Its matching antigen is unknown.

A sort by CD45RO/CCR7/CD25/CD127/CD95/CD27 yielded CD4+ naive, central memory, regulatory and stem cell-like memory cells. All sorted populations exceeded 98% purity. General study points: Type 1 diabetes patients had moderately but significantly shorter TCRB CDR3s in all four CD4+ subsets. These data did not resolve whether HLA type affects TCRB rearrangement.

The whole isolated RNA underwent reverse transcription, so sequencing captured expressed TCRB transcripts. Data came from immunoSEQ multiplex PCR; TCRdb stores just in-frame clones and leaves some out. Of 680,000 or so clones detected, about 16% appear once; the ten largest clones hold about 0.086%. The V call is TRBV5-1, the J call TRBJ2-7, with D perhaps TRBD1 or TRBD2 (5 bases each). Sequenced input: naive CD4+ T cells from blood. This clonotype was obtained from a man in his late teens or twenties in good health. The CDR3 spells CASSLGRGAFRKSYEQYF. In nucleotides, the CDR3 is TGCGCCAGCAGCTTGGGACGGGGCGCCTTTCGTAAGTCCTACGAGCAGTACTTC.